This is a list of T cell receptor beta chains from one sample in a study of response to subunit inactivated influenza vaccine. MiXCR, applied by TCRdb to the RT-PCR reads, yields one record per CDR3 protein. This table has hundreds of thousands of distinct CDR3 sequences, 13% to 15% appearing once. Specimen: PBMCs from blood, collected around 14 days before vaccination. The receptors derive from a man aged 45 to 65 who received an inactivated influenza vaccine. Each CDR3 is given with its conserved first and last residue. The size of a clone is reported for some rows only, either as once, few or many, or as a class for expanded clones.

size	J	V	CDR3
few	TRBJ2-1	TRBV10-3	CAISETTLAGAYNEQFF
few	TRBJ2-7	TRBV25-1	CASSEVDYEQYF
few	TRBJ2-1	TRBV7-2	CASNTGGIYNEQFF
NA	TRBJ2-4	TRBV4-1	CASSQPGEIKNIQYF
NA	TRBJ2-3	TRBV30	CAWSIGGATDTQYF
NA	TRBJ1-6	TRBV5-1	CASSPGTEGSTLHF
few	TRBJ2-7	TRBV15	CATSRGGAHYEQYF
NA	TRBJ2-1	TRBV2	CASTSQGAPGNEQFF
few	TRBJ2-3	TRBV6-1	CASSGGGFSPYF
many	TRBJ2-7	TRBV6-2/TRBV6-3	CASSYSRAYEQYF
few	TRBJ1-5	TRBV7-2	CASSRTAGYSNQPQHF
NA	TRBJ2-1	TRBV9	CASSTRTSGGEQFF
few	TRBJ1-2	TRBV5-1	CASSLDHANYGYTF
few	TRBJ2-4	TRBV27	CASSLVPGSVKNIQYF
NA	TRBJ2-2	TRBV2	CASRDLGQGTGELFF
NA	TRBJ1-4	TRBV30	CAWTRSSGGEKLFF
NA	TRBJ2-7	TRBV3-1	CASAAPVRDSLYEQYF
NA	TRBJ2-3	TRBV20-1	CSARDHWADTDTQYF
few	TRBJ2-7	TRBV20-1	CSVEQNSYEQYF
few	TRBJ1-3	TRBV27	CASSREGASGNTIYF
NA	TRBJ2-5	TRBV6-5	CASSLLPTGVETQYF
NA	TRBJ2-1	TRBV4-3	CASSQDRRSNNEQFF
many	TRBJ2-2	TRBV12-3/TRBV12-4	CASLAGYTGELFF
few	TRBJ2-7	TRBV5-1	CASSFSPSGSHEQYF
NA	TRBJ2-1	TRBV3-1	CASSQDMTGANEQFF
many	TRBJ1-1	TRBV6-5	CASSYSLGGTTEAFF
NA	TRBJ2-2	TRBV7-2	CASSLVKTGELFF
NA	TRBJ1-1	TRBV29-1	CSVTGRGRSNTEAFF
many	TRBJ2-3	TRBV20-1	CSARPRPGLAGGGTQYF
many	TRBJ2-1	TRBV29-1	CSATNPGLAAHNEQFF
few	TRBJ2-3	TRBV7-2	CASSRAVNTQYF
NA	TRBJ2-3	TRBV29-1	CSVEDITGSHTDTQYF
few	TRBJ2-7	TRBV7-2	CASSLSAGFRVNEQYF
few	TRBJ2-7	TRBV7-9	CASSSFKTGTAYEQYF
NA	TRBJ2-3	TRBV7-2	CASSPRLPADTQYF
NA	TRBJ2-1	TRBV27	CASSSPWEVAYSSARPHNEQFF
few	TRBJ2-7	TRBV27	CASSATESYEQYF
few	TRBJ2-4	TRBV6-2/TRBV6-3	CASKRGQGNIQYF
NA	TRBJ1-1	TRBV20-1	CSASVVTEAFF
few	TRBJ2-1	TRBV7-2	CASVATSGVNEQFF
few	TRBJ2-1	TRBV19	CASSIGVRGNEQFF
NA	TRBJ2-6	TRBV28	CASSLSLGRTNVLTF
few	TRBJ2-1	TRBV28	CASSFKGGAFF
NA	TRBJ2-2	TRBV7-6	CASSCRKLAGEVTGELFF
few	TRBJ1-3	TRBV10-3	CAVRTGGTNTIYF
few	TRBJ1-3	TRBV20-1	CSARDYMEGNTIYF
NA	TRBJ1-1	TRBV7-9	CASSLVSGYETEAFF
few	TRBJ2-3	TRBV29-1	CSVGDYDTQYF
NA	TRBJ1-5	TRBV12-3/TRBV12-4	CASSLRSRGSQPQHF
few	TRBJ2-1	TRBV5-6	CASSLGVGVYNEQFF
NA	TRBJ2-3	TRBV6-6	CASRGATDTQYF
NA	TRBJ1-5	TRBV6-6	CASSPDRASRNQPQHF
NA	TRBJ2-5	TRBV2	CASGVLEETQYF
few	TRBJ2-4	TRBV6-2/TRBV6-3	CASRLQTGVLDIQYF
few	TRBJ1-2	TRBV5-5	CASSLTVPGSGYTF
few	TRBJ2-3	TRBV27	CASRLGRTDTQYF
NA	TRBJ1-5	TRBV2	CASSGDRGGHQPQHF